This TCR beta chain is drawn from a study of hypomethylating agent response in myelodysplastic syndrome. The wider study: Response meant complete response or hematologic improvement; all other patients were non-responders.

Points on this clone: The antigen remains undetermined.

Trimming stripped 7 bases from V and 4 bases from J, with 16 bases between. Germline-derived CDR1 and CDR2 are LNHDA and SQIVND (reference sequence). The CDR3 is 14 amino acids. Sequencing was performed with immunoSEQ multiplex PCR; in TCRdb, only in-frame clones are kept and a portion is missing. The sample has 1,800 or so clones; approximately 89% are singletons. Study-wide results and caveats: Analysis covered a small cohort of just approximately ten patients.

The receptor was isolated from a human donor with myelodysplastic syndrome. Material: bone marrow, obtained before or after starting hypomethylating agent treatment for myelodysplastic syndrome (not recorded which). The chain links TRBV19 to TRBJ1-1, with a tentative D call TRBD1 (5 bases). CDR3 DNA sequence: TGTGCCAGTATGGCGCAGGGCGTGGGCACTGAAGCTTTCTTT. The encoded protein is CASMAQGVGTEAFF.